This is a list of T cell receptor beta chains from one sample in a study of control samples from healthy donors and cancer patients. Data came from immunoSEQ multiplex PCR; TCRdb stores just in-frame clones and leaves some out. The sample consists of around 93,000 clones, almost 90% of them appearing once. What was sequenced was blood. These receptors all stem from a man aged 30 to 39 in good health. The CDR3 runs from the conserved cysteine through the conserved F or W. A D gene is named only where the DNA matches it firmly. Clone size appears in some rows only: once, few, many, or a class for an expanded clone.

clone size: .; J gene: TRBJ2-5; V gene: TRBV2; D gene: .; CDR3 protein: CASSEKTQYF; CDR3 DNA: TGTGCCAGCAGTGAGAAGACCCAGTACTTC
clone size: once; J gene: TRBJ1-1; V gene: TRBV6-5; D gene: TRBD1; CDR3 protein: CASHRGQDTEAFF; CDR3 DNA: TGTGCCAGTCACAGGGGGCAGGACACTGAAGCTTTCTTT
clone size: .; J gene: TRBJ1-5; V gene: TRBV28; D gene: .; CDR3 protein: CASSLEVRREGNQPQHF; CDR3 DNA: TGTGCCAGCAGTTTGGAGGTTCGCAGGGAAGGCAATCAGCCCCAGCATTTT
clone size: once; J gene: TRBJ2-5; V gene: TRBV9; D gene: TRBD2; CDR3 protein: CASSSPSGRSQETQYF; CDR3 DNA: TGTGCCAGCAGCTCCCCTAGCGGGAGGTCGCAAGAGACCCAGTACTTC
clone size: once; J gene: TRBJ2-1; V gene: TRBV11-3; D gene: .; CDR3 protein: CASRSGPKGGNEQFF; CDR3 DNA: TGTGCCAGCAGATCGGGGCCTAAAGGGGGCAATGAGCAGTTCTTC
clone size: .; J gene: TRBJ2-2; V gene: TRBV7-2; D gene: .; CDR3 protein: CASSLVLGSNTGELFF; CDR3 DNA: TGTGCCAGCAGCTTAGTACTGGGATCGAACACCGGGGAGCTGTTTTTT
clone size: .; J gene: TRBJ1-6; V gene: TRBV30; D gene: TRBD1; CDR3 protein: CAWGTAYNSPLHF; CDR3 DNA: TGTGCCTGGGGGACAGCCTATAATTCACCCCTCCACTTT
clone size: .; J gene: TRBJ2-1; V gene: TRBV24-1; D gene: .; CDR3 protein: CATSDFSERYEQFF; CDR3 DNA: TGTGCCACCAGTGATTTTAGCGAGCGGTATGAGCAGTTCTTC
clone size: .; J gene: TRBJ1-2; V gene: TRBV19; D gene: .; CDR3 protein: CASSIDRAATYGYTF; CDR3 DNA: TGTGCCAGTAGTATAGATCGGGCAGCCACCTATGGCTACACCTTC
clone size: .; J gene: TRBJ1-1; V gene: TRBV6-5; D gene: TRBD1; CDR3 protein: CATRGASQGVTEAFF; CDR3 DNA: TGTGCCACTAGGGGGGCGAGTCAGGGGGTCACTGAAGCTTTCTTT
clone size: .; J gene: TRBJ1-3; V gene: TRBV4-1; D gene: TRBD1; CDR3 protein: CASSPTGAPLRAPGNTIYF; CDR3 DNA: TGCGCCAGCAGCCCGACAGGGGCCCCGCTTCGGGCGCCTGGAAACACCATATATTTT
clone size: .; J gene: TRBJ2-3; V gene: TRBV6-5; D gene: .; CDR3 protein: CASRKKVSPTDTQYF; CDR3 DNA: TGTGCCAGCAGGAAGAAGGTTTCCCCCACAGATACGCAGTATTTT
clone size: .; J gene: TRBJ2-5; V gene: TRBV4-2; D gene: TRBD2; CDR3 protein: CASSHGTSGSGETQYF; CDR3 DNA: TGTGCCAGCAGCCACGGGACTAGCGGGAGCGGGGAGACCCAGTACTTC
clone size: .; J gene: TRBJ2-2; V gene: TRBV24-1; D gene: .; CDR3 protein: CATSDLFREYTGELFF; CDR3 DNA: TGTGCCACCAGTGATTTGTTCCGGGAGTACACCGGGGAGCTGTTTTTT
clone size: .; J gene: TRBJ2-5; V gene: TRBV5-1; D gene: .; CDR3 protein: CASSTPKAGPIQETQYF; CDR3 DNA: TGCGCCAGCAGCACCCCAAAGGCCGGGCCCATACAAGAGACCCAGTACTTC
clone size: .; J gene: TRBJ1-4; V gene: TRBV27; D gene: .; CDR3 protein: CASSELGQSYNEKLFF; CDR3 DNA: TGTGCCAGCAGTGAACTGGGACAAAGTTATAATGAAAAACTGTTTTTT
clone size: .; J gene: TRBJ2-3; V gene: TRBV4-1; D gene: .; CDR3 protein: CASSQEIAGLADTQYF; CDR3 DNA: TGCGCCAGCAGCCAAGAGATCGCAGGGCTAGCAGATACGCAGTATTTT
clone size: .; J gene: TRBJ2-3; V gene: TRBV6-5; D gene: .; CDR3 protein: CASSGTFTSTDTQYF; CDR3 DNA: TGTGCCAGCAGCGGGACTTTTACTAGCACAGATACGCAGTATTTT
clone size: .; J gene: TRBJ2-7; V gene: TRBV24-1; D gene: TRBD2; CDR3 protein: CATSDGFSGSIPIYEQYF; CDR3 DNA: TGTGCCACCAGTGATGGTTTTAGCGGGAGTATTCCAATCTACGAGCAGTACTTC
clone size: .; J gene: TRBJ2-3; V gene: TRBV19; D gene: .; CDR3 protein: CASSIRGTITDTQYF; CDR3 DNA: TGTGCCAGTAGTATCAGAGGGACGATCACAGATACGCAGTATTTT
clone size: .; J gene: TRBJ1-1; V gene: TRBV15; D gene: .; CDR3 protein: CATSLGGTGNTEAFF; CDR3 DNA: TGTGCCACCAGCCTGGGGGGCACTGGGAACACTGAAGCTTTCTTT
clone size: once; J gene: TRBJ1-4; V gene: TRBV30; D gene: .; CDR3 protein: CAWSRNSNEKLFF; CDR3 DNA: TGTGCCTGGAGTCGGAACAGTAATGAAAAACTGTTTTTT
clone size: .; J gene: TRBJ2-2; V gene: TRBV24-1; D gene: .; CDR3 protein: CATGDEAAFTGELFF; CDR3 DNA: TGTGCCACCGGTGATGAGGCAGCTTTCACCGGGGAGCTGTTTTTT
clone size: .; J gene: TRBJ1-2; V gene: TRBV7-9; D gene: .; CDR3 protein: CASGGIQNYGYTF; CDR3 DNA: TGTGCCAGCGGGGGGATTCAGAACTATGGCTACACCTTC
clone size: .; J gene: TRBJ1-1; V gene: TRBV28; D gene: .; CDR3 protein: CASSVPLASDTEAFF; CDR3 DNA: TGTGCCAGCAGTGTCCCACTGGCGTCGGACACTGAAGCTTTCTTT
clone size: .; J gene: TRBJ2-7; V gene: TRBV4-1; D gene: .; CDR3 protein: CASSQDSTEDSYEQYF; CDR3 DNA: TGCGCCAGCAGCCAAGATAGCACAGAAGACTCCTACGAGCAGTACTTC
clone size: .; J gene: TRBJ2-3; V gene: TRBV28; D gene: .; CDR3 protein: CASSFGASPNTQYF; CDR3 DNA: TGTGCCAGCAGTTTCGGGGCTAGCCCAAATACGCAGTATTTT
clone size: .; J gene: TRBJ2-1; V gene: TRBV24-1; D gene: TRBD2; CDR3 protein: CATSDGTSGRIRQFF; CDR3 DNA: TGTGCCACCAGTGATGGGACTAGCGGGAGGATTCGGCAGTTCTTC
clone size: .; J gene: TRBJ2-2; V gene: TRBV3-1/TRBV3-2; D gene: TRBD2; CDR3 protein: CASSPTSGSAGELFF; CDR3 DNA: TGTGCCAGCAGCCCTACTAGCGGGAGCGCCGGGGAGCTGTTTTTT
clone size: few; J gene: TRBJ1-3; V gene: TRBV4-1; D gene: TRBD1; CDR3 protein: CASSQGTGFGNTIYF; CDR3 DNA: TGCGCCAGCAGCCAAGGGACAGGGTTTGGAAACACCATATATTTT
clone size: few; J gene: TRBJ2-7; V gene: TRBV18; D gene: TRBD2; CDR3 protein: CASSPGSGRAYEQYF; CDR3 DNA: TGTGCCAGCTCACCGGGAAGCGGGAGGGCCTACGAGCAGTACTTC
clone size: .; J gene: TRBJ1-5; V gene: TRBV19; D gene: .; CDR3 protein: CASSIRGNQPQHF; CDR3 DNA: TGTGCCAGTAGTATCAGGGGCAATCAGCCCCAGCATTTT
clone size: .; J gene: TRBJ2-3; V gene: TRBV6-5; D gene: TRBD2; CDR3 protein: CASTGGNTDTQYF; CDR3 DNA: TGTGCCAGCACGGGAGGGAACACAGATACGCAGTATTTT
clone size: .; J gene: TRBJ1-5; V gene: TRBV4-1; D gene: .; CDR3 protein: CASSDGGGSNQPQHF; CDR3 DNA: TGCGCCAGCAGCGACGGGGGCGGAAGCAATCAGCCCCAGCATTTT
clone size: .; J gene: TRBJ2-3; V gene: TRBV5-1; D gene: .; CDR3 protein: CASSQYTDTQYF; CDR3 DNA: TGCGCCAGCAGCCAATACACAGATACGCAGTATTTT
clone size: .; J gene: TRBJ1-5; V gene: TRBV11-2; D gene: .; CDR3 protein: CASSLTGTYQPQHF; CDR3 DNA: TGTGCCAGCAGCTTAACGGGCACCTATCAGCCCCAGCATTTT
clone size: once; J gene: TRBJ2-2; V gene: TRBV9; D gene: .; CDR3 protein: CASSRDSADTGELFF; CDR3 DNA: TGTGCCAGCAGCCGGGACTCGGCGGACACCGGGGAGCTGTTTTTT
clone size: .; J gene: TRBJ1-5; V gene: TRBV6-6; D gene: .; CDR3 protein: CASSYDNQPQHF; CDR3 DNA: TGTGCCAGCAGTTACGATAATCAGCCCCAGCATTTT
clone size: .; J gene: TRBJ2-7; V gene: TRBV18; D gene: TRBD2; CDR3 protein: CASSRLAGKENEQYF; CDR3 DNA: TGTGCCAGCTCGCGACTAGCGGGAAAAGAAAACGAGCAGTACTTC
clone size: .; J gene: TRBJ2-1; V gene: TRBV29-1; D gene: TRBD2; CDR3 protein: CSVDPGREDYNEQFF; CDR3 DNA: TGCAGCGTTGATCCGGGGCGGGAGGACTACAATGAGCAGTTCTTC
clone size: .; J gene: TRBJ1-1; V gene: TRBV5-6; D gene: .; CDR3 protein: CASSINPRVSTEAFF; CDR3 DNA: TGTGCCAGCAGCATAAATCCCCGGGTAAGCACTGAAGCTTTCTTT
clone size: .; J gene: TRBJ1-4; V gene: TRBV5-6; D gene: .; CDR3 protein: CASSLVGATNEKLFF; CDR3 DNA: TGTGCCAGCAGCTTGGTGGGGGCAACTAATGAAAAACTGTTTTTT